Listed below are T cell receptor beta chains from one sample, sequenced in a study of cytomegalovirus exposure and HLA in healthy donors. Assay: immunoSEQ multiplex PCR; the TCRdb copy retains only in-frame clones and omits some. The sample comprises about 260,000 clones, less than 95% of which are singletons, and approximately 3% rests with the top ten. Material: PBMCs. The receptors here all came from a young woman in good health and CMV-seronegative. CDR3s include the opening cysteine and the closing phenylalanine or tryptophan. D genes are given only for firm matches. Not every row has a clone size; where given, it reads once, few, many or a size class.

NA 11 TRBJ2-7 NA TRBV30 TGTGCCTGGAGAAAGGGGAACGAGCAGTACTTC CAWRKGNEQYF
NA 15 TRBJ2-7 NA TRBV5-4 TGTGCCAGCAGCTTGGAGGCGGGAAGCTCCTACGAGCAGTACTTC CASSLEAGSSYEQYF
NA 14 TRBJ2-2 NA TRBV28 TGTGCCAGCAGATCGGGACTGTACACCGGGGAGCTGTTTTTT CASRSGLYTGELFF
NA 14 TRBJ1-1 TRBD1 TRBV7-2 TGTGCCAGCAAGACGGGACAGGGGGCTTCTGAAGCTTTCTTT CASKTGQGASEAFF
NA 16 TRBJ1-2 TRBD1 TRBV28 TGTGCCAGCAGTTTCCCCGGGACAGGGGAGGACTATGGCTACACCTTC CASSFPGTGEDYGYTF
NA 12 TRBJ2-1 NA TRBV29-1 TGCAGCGTTGATATTAGCGGCAATGAGCAGTTCTTC CSVDISGNEQFF
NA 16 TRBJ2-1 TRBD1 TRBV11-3 TGTGCCAGCAGCCCAAGGACAGGGGGCGACTACAATGAGCAGTTCTTC CASSPRTGGDYNEQFF
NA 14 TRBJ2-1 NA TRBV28 TGTGCCAGCAGTTTGAGGGTTGGGGGTCTTGAGCAGTTCTTC CASSLRVGGLEQFF
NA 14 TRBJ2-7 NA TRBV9 TGTGCCAGCAGCCACGGGACCCATAACTACGAGCAGTACTTC CASSHGTHNYEQYF
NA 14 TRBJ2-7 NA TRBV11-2 TGTGCCAGCAGCCCTACAGGGTTCGCCTACGAGCAGTACTTC CASSPTGFAYEQYF
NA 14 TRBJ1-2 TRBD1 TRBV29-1 TGCAGCGTTGGCCTTGAACAGGGGGCCTATGGCTACACCTTC CSVGLEQGAYGYTF
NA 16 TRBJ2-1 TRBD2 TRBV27 TGTGCCAGCAGTTTCGGGACTAGTATCCGCCACAATGAGCAGTTCTTC CASSFGTSIRHNEQFF
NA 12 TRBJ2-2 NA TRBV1 TGCACCAGCAGACAGGGTCCCGGGGAGCTGTTTTTT CTSRQGPGELFF
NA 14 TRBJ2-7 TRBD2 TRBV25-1 TGTGCCAGCAGTGATAGCGGGAGGGCGTACGAGCAGTACTTC CASSDSGRAYEQYF
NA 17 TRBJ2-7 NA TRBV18 TGTGCCAGCTCACCCTACGGGGCAGGGATCCCTACTCACGAGCAGTACTTC CASSPYGAGIPTHEQYF
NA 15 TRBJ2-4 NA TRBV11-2 TGTGCCAGCAGCTCAAGACAGAACCCCCTCCACATTCAGTACTTC CASSSRQNPLHIQYF
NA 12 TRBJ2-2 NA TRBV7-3 TGTGCCAGCAGTTTGAACACCGGGGAGCTGTTTTTT CASSLNTGELFF
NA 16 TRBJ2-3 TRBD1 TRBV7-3 TGTGCCAGCAGCGTAGAATACAGGGGTCCCGCAGATACGCAGTATTTT CASSVEYRGPADTQYF
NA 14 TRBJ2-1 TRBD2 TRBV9 TGTGCCAGCAGCGTAGTTGGCGGGGGGTATGAGCAGTTCTTC CASSVVGGGYEQFF
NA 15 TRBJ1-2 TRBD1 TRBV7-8 TGTGCCAGCAGCTACCGGACAGGGGGCCTCTATGGCTACACCTTC CASSYRTGGLYGYTF
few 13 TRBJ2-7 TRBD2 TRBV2 TGTGCCAGCAGTGCCACTTGGGGGGGTGAGCAGTACTTC CASSATWGGEQYF
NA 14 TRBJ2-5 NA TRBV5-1 TGCGCCAGCAGCTTGGAGGCAGGGCAGGAGACCCAGTACTTC CASSLEAGQETQYF
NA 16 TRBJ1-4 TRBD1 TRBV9 TGTGCCAGCAGCGTTGCACAGGGGGCAACTAATGAAAAACTGTTTTTT CASSVAQGATNEKLFF
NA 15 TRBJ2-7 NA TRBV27 TGTGCCAGCAGTTTGTCGGGGGTTAGCTCCTACGAGCAGTACTTC CASSLSGVSSYEQYF
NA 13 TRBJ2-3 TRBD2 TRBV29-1 TGCAGCGTTGGGGCTAGCGGGAGAGATACGCAGTATTTT CSVGASGRDTQYF
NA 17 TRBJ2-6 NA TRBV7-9 TGTGCCAGCAGCTTAAAGGGTATTAGGACTGGGGCCAACGTCCTGACTTTC CASSLKGIRTGANVLTF
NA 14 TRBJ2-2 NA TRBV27 TGTGCCAGCAGTTTCCGAGTGAACACCGGGGAGCTGTTTTTT CASSFRVNTGELFF
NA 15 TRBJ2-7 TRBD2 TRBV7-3 TGTGCCAGCAGCTTAGGCCGGGCGGGGGTCTACGAGCAGTACTTC CASSLGRAGVYEQYF
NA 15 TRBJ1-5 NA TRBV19 TGTGCCAGTAGTATAGGGCCAGGGGGCAATCAGCCCCAGCATTTT CASSIGPGGNQPQHF
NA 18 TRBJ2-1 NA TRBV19 TGTGCCAGTAGTATAGGCAAGCGCTATACCCAGGGATACAATGAGCAGTTCTTC CASSIGKRYTQGYNEQFF
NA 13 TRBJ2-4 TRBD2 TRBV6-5 TGTGCCAGCAGCCGCAAAAGCGGGATGGACCCGTACTTC CASSRKSGMDPYF
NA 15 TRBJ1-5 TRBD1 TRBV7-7 TGTGCCAGCAGCTTAGCGAGGACAGGGGTCCAGCCCCAGCATTTT CASSLARTGVQPQHF
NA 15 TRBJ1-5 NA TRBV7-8 TGTGCCAGCAGCAAGTTCCGGGTGGGCAATCAGCCCCAGCATTTT CASSKFRVGNQPQHF
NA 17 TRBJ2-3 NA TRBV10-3 TGTGCCATCAGCCGCCCCGAACAGGGAGGAGCCACAGATACGCAGTATTTT CAISRPEQGGATDTQYF
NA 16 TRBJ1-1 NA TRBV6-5 TGTGCCAGCAGTTCCCTCCCCGACAGTATGAACACTGAAGCTTTCTTT CASSSLPDSMNTEAFF
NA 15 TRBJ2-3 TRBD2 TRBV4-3 TGCGCCAGCAGCCAAGACCGACTAGCTCAAGATACGCAGTATTTT CASSQDRLAQDTQYF
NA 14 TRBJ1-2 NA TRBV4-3 TGCGCCAGCAGCCAAGTTTTACAAGTTCCTGGCTACACCTTC CASSQVLQVPGYTF
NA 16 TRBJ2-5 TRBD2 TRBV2 TGTGCCAGCAGTGGGCGGCTAGCGGGAGGCCAAGAGACCCAGTACTTC CASSGRLAGGQETQYF
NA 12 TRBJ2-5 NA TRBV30 TGTGCCTCGAGTGGGGGAAAAGAGACCCAGTACTTC CASSGGKETQYF
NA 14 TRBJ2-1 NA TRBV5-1 TGCGCCAGCAGCTCCTTTCCGGGCCCCAATGAGCAGTTCTTC CASSSFPGPNEQFF